This TCR beta chain originates from a study of beta chain features in type 1 diabetes. Study-wide points: Moderately but significantly shorter TCRB CDR3s were found in Type 1 diabetes patients in all four CD4+ subsets.

V shed 4 bases and J 2 bases; nucleotides not matched to a gene: 4. The CDR3 spans 15 residues. Germline V gives CDR1 KGHSH, CDR2 LQKENI. Sequencing targeted expressed TCRB transcripts, as all isolated RNA had been reverse transcribed. Profiling relied on immunoSEQ multiplex PCR, and the TCRdb table lists in-frame clones only, not all of them. The top ten clones hold roughly 0.015% of a sample with about 340,000 clones, approximately 13% of them seen once. This clone has more than one count but fewer than ten. Its target is not known. The sequencing sample was made of naive CD4+ T cells from blood. This chain connects TRBV18 to TRBJ2-3; TRBD2 agrees at 9 bases. The receptor comes from a woman in her late teens or twenties with type 1 diabetes. CDR3 region: CASSLTSGNTDTQYF. CDR3 DNA sequence: TGTGCCAGCTCACTGACTAGCGGAAACACAGATACGCAGTATTTT. The entire variable domain, with the rest obtained from reference TRBV18 and TRBJ2-3, is as follows: NAGVMQNPRHLVRRRGQEARLRCSPMKGHSHVYWYRQLPEEGLKFMVYLQKENIIDESGMPKERFSAEFPKEGPSILRIQQVVRGDSAAYFCASSLTSGNTDTQYFGPGTRLTVL.